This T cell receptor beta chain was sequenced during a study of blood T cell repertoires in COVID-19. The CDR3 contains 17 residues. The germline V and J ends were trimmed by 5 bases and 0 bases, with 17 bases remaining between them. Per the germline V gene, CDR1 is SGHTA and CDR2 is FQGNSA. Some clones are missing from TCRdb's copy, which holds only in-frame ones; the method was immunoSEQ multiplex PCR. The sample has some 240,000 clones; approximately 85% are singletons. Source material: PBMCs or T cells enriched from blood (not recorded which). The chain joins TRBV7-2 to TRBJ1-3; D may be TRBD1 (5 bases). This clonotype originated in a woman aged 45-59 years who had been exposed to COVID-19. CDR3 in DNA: TGTGCCAGCAGCCCAGCAGGGAGGGTTATCTCTGGAAACACCATATATTTT. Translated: CASSPAGRVISGNTIYF. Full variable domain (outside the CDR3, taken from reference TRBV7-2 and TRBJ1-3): GAGVSQSPSNKVTEKGKDVELRCDPISGHTALYWYRQSLGQGLEFLIYFQGNSAPDKSGLPSDRFSAERTGGSVSTLTIQRTQQEDSAVYLCASSPAGRVISGNTIYFGEGSWLTVV.